Each of the 20 T cell receptor beta chains below was sequenced from the same sample in a study of T cells after yellow fever vaccination. TCRdb re-called the 5' RACE reads through MiXCR, storing one row per CDR3 protein. The sample consists of some 130,000 distinct CDR3 sequences, 6.6% of them appearing once. Here the sequenced sample was CD4+ T cells sorted from PBMCs, taken 10 days after the yellow fever booster vaccination. These TCRs come from a man younger than 45 who received the YFV17D yellow fever vaccine.

This clonotype has just a few counts. V is TRBV7-2 and J is TRBJ2-7; 11 bases agree with TRBD2. The V gene end was trimmed by 2 bases and the J gene end by 3 bases; junction bases not matched to a gene: 6. CDR1 and CDR2 (germline): SGHTA, FQGNSA. The CDR3 runs to 16 residues. The CDR3 protein is CASSLSLLAGDYEQYF. CDR3 DNA: TGTGCCAGCAGCTTATCGCTACTAGCGGGAGACTACGAGCAGTACTTC.

This clonotype has a count of ten or more. CDR3: CASSYEGGNNEQFF. The DNA of the CDR3 is TGCGCCAGCAGCTACGAGGGGGGAAACAATGAGCAGTTCTTC. This sequence joins TRBV5-1 and TRBJ2-1; D assignment may be TRBD1 or TRBD2 (6 bases each). Per the germline V gene, CDR1 is SGHRS and CDR2 is YFSETQ. The CDR3 is 14 amino acids. The V gene lost 3 bases and the J gene lost 5 bases, with 12 bases spanning the gap.

The gene calls are TRBV14 and TRBJ2-7; 11 bases map to TRBD2. Trimming cost V 2 bases and J 4 bases; bases outside gene matches: 7. In germline, CDR1 is SGHDN, CDR2 FVKESK. CDR3 length: 16 amino acids. DNA for the CDR3: TGTGCCAGCAGCCAATCCGGGACTAGCGGATTTTACGAGCAGTACTTC. Its translation: CASSQSGTSGFYEQYF.

This clonotype was seen at least ten times. The V call is TRBV23-1, the J call TRBJ2-2, with D possibly matching TRBD2 (6 bases). TRBV23-1 is recorded as an ORF, its role being uncertain. This CDR3 spans 16 amino acids. Trimming took 4 bases from V and 7 from J, leaving 19 bases between them. CDR3 in amino acids: CASSLKSTGDVGELFF. In DNA, the CDR3 is TGCGCCAGCAGTCTTAAGTCGACGGGAGACGTCGGGGAGCTGTTTTTT.

The chain couples TRBV9 to TRBJ1-3, with D possibly matching TRBD1 (6 bases). This CDR3 has 14 amino acids. CDR1 SGDLS and CDR2 YYNGEE come from the germline V gene. The V end lost 3 bases, the J end lost 4 bases, and 11 bases lay between the germline ends. The CDR3 DNA is TGTGCCAGCAGCGAACAGGGCCTGGGAAACACCATATATTTT. This gives the protein CASSEQGLGNTIYF.

This clonotype was counted ten times or more. This chain connects TRBV5-1 to TRBJ2-7; D is unresolved. Germline V gene sequence: CDR1 SGHRS, CDR2 YFSETQ. Trimming stripped 7 bases from V and 4 bases from J, with 21 bases between. The CDR3 sequence is 15 residues long. The CDR3 DNA reads TGCGCCAGCTCCCCTCAGGCACCGGGCGAGTACGAGCAGTACTTC. Its protein product is CASSPQAPGEYEQYF.

V and J are TRBV7-8 and TRBJ1-6; tentatively, D is TRBD1 (6 bases). This CDR3 spans 17 amino acids. The V gene's germline CDR1 is SGHVS and CDR2 FQNEAQ. Trimming cost V 1 base and J 9 bases, with 19 bases left between them. In nucleotides, the CDR3 is TGTGCCAGCAGCTTAGTTTCGGGGCCAGGGGCTTCTTCACCCCTCCACTTT. Translating it yields CASSLVSGPGASSPLHF.

Many counts were recorded for this clonotype. The rearrangement joins TRBV20-1 to TRBJ1-2, with D possibly TRBD1 on 5 matching bases. There are 13 residues in the CDR3. V was pared by 3 bases and J by 8 bases, with 16 bases between. Germline CDR1 reads DFQATT; CDR2 reads SNEGSKA (reference sequence). CDR3 residues: CSARGRGSVGYTF. CDR3 sequence (DNA): TGCAGTGCTAGGGGTAGGGGATCGGTAGGCTACACCTTC.

This clonotype was counted between two and nine times. The chain has TRBV29-1 and TRBJ2-3; D not certain. With 4 bases removed from V and 1 base from J, the gap between germline ends came to 6 bases. Germline V gives CDR1 SQVTM, CDR2 ANQGSEA. The CDR3 totals 12 residues. The CDR3 nucleotides read TGCAGCGTTGCCCGCGGCACAGATACGCAGTATTTT. As protein: CSVARGTDTQYF.

This clonotype was detected a few times. The genes are TRBV12-3 or TRBV12-4 and TRBJ1-2; no clear D. The CDR3 is 16 amino acids. Trimming cost V 5 bases and J 4 bases, with 20 bases left between them. The CDR3 nucleotides are TGTGCCAGCAGTCCAACCGACTTGCGCCAAACCTATGGCTACACCTTC. Translating gives CASSPTDLRQTYGYTF.

V and J are TRBV3-1 and TRBJ2-3, with 14 bases fitting TRBD2. This CDR3 is built from 14 residues. Germline V gives CDR1 LGHDT, CDR2 YNNKEL (reference sequence). V lost 10 bases to trimming and J lost 7 bases; unmatched junction nucleotides: 7. CDR3 in amino acids: CATTSGRVLNTQYF. The CDR3 nucleotides are TGTGCCACGACTAGCGGGAGGGTTCTGAATACGCAGTATTTT.

This clonotype has at least ten counts. The chain employs TRBV2 and TRBJ2-1; 7 bases match TRBD2. This CDR3 region has 15 residues. Looked up from germline, CDR1 is SNHLY and CDR2 is FYNNEI. V shed 6 bases, J shed 4 bases, and the junction held 9 bases outside the gene matches. The DNA of the CDR3 is TGTGCCAGCAGGGAACGAACTAGCGCTTACAATGAGCAGTTCTTC. It encodes CASRERTSAYNEQFF.

This clonotype appeared many times. The chain couples TRBV6-2 or TRBV6-3 to TRBJ1-4; D gene unclear. Germline CDR1 and CDR2: MNHEY and SVGEGT. The CDR3 spans 12 residues. Trimming took off 5 bases at V and 5 bases at J, with 6 bases between the two ends. The CDR3 DNA reads as TGTGCCAGCAGTCAACCGAATGAAAAACTGTTTTTT. Translating it yields CASSQPNEKLFF.

This clonotype was picked up many times. This chain links TRBV27 with TRBJ2-3; D ambiguous. The CDR3 runs 16 residues. Germline lookup yields CDR1 MNHEY and CDR2 SMNVEV (reference sequence). Trimming shortened V by 5 bases and J by 7 bases, and 22 bases separated the two germline ends. In DNA form, the CDR3 reads TGTGCCAGCAGTGTCCGACTGACCCGCGCCCAGAATACGCAGTATTTT. Encoded protein: CASSVRLTRAQNTQYF.

The chain carries TRBV5-4 and TRBJ1-5; the D is unclear. Germline CDR1 SGHNT, CDR2 YYREEE (reference sequence). Trimming took off 2 bases at V and 2 bases at J, with 8 bases between the two ends. This CDR3 region has 14 residues. The CDR3 loop is CASSLFQGNQPQHF. DNA for the CDR3: TGTGCCAGCAGCTTATTCCAGGGCAATCAGCCCCAGCATTTT.

This clonotype occurred many times. The chain couples TRBV6-5 to TRBJ2-7; 9 nucleotides line up with TRBD1. The V gene end was trimmed by 0 bases and the J gene end by 2 bases; junction bases not matched to a gene: 2. Germline V gene lookup returns CDR1 MNHEY and CDR2 SVGAGI. This CDR3 comprises 15 residues. CDR3: CASSYSGTGPYEQYF. As DNA, the CDR3 is TGTGCCAGCAGTTACTCAGGGACAGGGCCCTACGAGCAGTACTTC.

This clonotype has a count of ten or more. This chain joins TRBV5-1 and TRBJ2-7, with 11 bases matching TRBD2. With V trimmed by 4 bases and J by 4 bases, 13 bases remained unmatched. Germline CDR1 and CDR2: SGHRS and YFSETQ. The CDR3 length is 17 residues. In nucleotides, the CDR3 is TGCGCCAGCAGCCTTTCAGATAGCGGGAGGGGTTCATACGAGCAGTACTTC. Residues: CASSLSDSGRGSYEQYF.

There are many counts of this clonotype. This rearrangement joins TRBV7-2 to TRBJ1-2; D is unresolved. Germline values: CDR1 SGHTA, CDR2 FQGNSA. The V and J ends lost 6 bases and 5 bases respectively, with 13 bases between them. The CDR3 totals 13 residues. CDR3 loop: CASRLGGRYGYTF. Written as DNA, the CDR3 is TGTGCCAGCAGGTTGGGAGGGCGGTATGGCTACACCTTC.

This clonotype was seen repeatedly, ten times or more. At one end, the junction sequence differs from germline, possibly due to a read error. The rearrangement joins TRBV20-1 to TRBJ1-2; D call uncertain. CDR1 and CDR2 from the germline V gene are DFQATT and SNEGSKA (reference sequence). CDR3 length equals 12 residues. CDR3 loop: CSAREANYGYTF. In DNA, the CDR3 is TGCAGTGCCAGAGAAGCTAACTATGGCTACACCTTC.

The chain employs TRBV5-1 and TRBJ2-7; 7 nucleotides align to TRBD1. With 4 bases clipped from V and 2 bases from J, the junction kept 3 bases outside the gene matches. The CDR3 length is 13 residues. Germline loops: CDR1 SGHRS, CDR2 YFSETQ. The CDR3: CASSEGQPYEQYF. In DNA, the CDR3 is TGCGCCAGCAGCGAGGGACAGCCCTACGAGCAGTACTTC. The whole variable domain, remainder taken from reference TRBV5-1 and TRBJ2-7, is KAGVTQTPRYLIKTRGQQVTLSCSPISGHRSVSWYQQTPGQGLQFLFEYFSETQRNKGNFPGRFSGRQFSNSRSEMNVSTLELGDSALYLCASSEGQPYEQYFGPGTRLTVT.